The present T cell receptor (beta chain) was sequenced within a study of cytomegalovirus exposure and HLA in healthy donors. Germline CDR1 and CDR2: MDHEN and SYDVKM. The CDR3 runs to 16 residues. Trimming took 6 bases from V and 4 from J; bases not matched to a gene: 12. Healthy bone marrow donors made up the donors. Of note for this clone: No antigen is known for it.

The primer mix had 60 Vbeta and 13 Jbeta primers. The data were produced by immunoSEQ multiplex PCR, yet TCRdb's version contains in-frame clones alone and is incomplete. The table shows about 150,000 clones, with 79% occurring only once. Findings and caveats of the study: A cluster of highly shared sequence variants was likely a sequencing artifact. Researchers left out some V segments, among them TRBV6-2 and TRBV6-3, as indistinguishable. In an earlier analysis, productive rearrangement rates for most beta V segments clustered near 87% or 30%.

The source of this sequence is a man aged 50 to 59 in good health and CMV-seropositive. Specimen: PBMCs. The chain employs TRBV28 and TRBJ1-5; TRBD1 matches at 7 bases. The CDR3 nucleotides read TGTGCCAGCAGAGGGACAGATCCCCCTGAGAATCAGCCCCAGCATTTT. Residues: CASRGTDPPENQPQHF. Full variable domain (remainder filled in from reference TRBV28 and TRBJ1-5): DVKVTQSSRYLVKRTGEKVFLECVQDMDHENMFWYRQDPGLGLRLIYFSYDVKMKEKGDIPEGYSVSREKKERFSLILESASTNQTSMYLCASRGTDPPENQPQHFGDGTRLSIL.